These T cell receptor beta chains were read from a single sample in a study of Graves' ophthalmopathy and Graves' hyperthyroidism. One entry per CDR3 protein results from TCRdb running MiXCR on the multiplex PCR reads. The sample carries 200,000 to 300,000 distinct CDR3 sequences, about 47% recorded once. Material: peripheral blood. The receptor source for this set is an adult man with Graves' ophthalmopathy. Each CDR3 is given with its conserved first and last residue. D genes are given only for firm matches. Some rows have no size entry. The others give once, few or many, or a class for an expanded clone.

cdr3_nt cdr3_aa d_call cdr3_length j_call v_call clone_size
TGCGCCAGCAGCCAAGATAGCGGGAGAGCCTACGAGCAGTACTTC CASSQDSGRAYEQYF TRBD2 15 TRBJ2-7 TRBV4-3 .
TGTGCCAGCAGCCCAGGGACTAGCGGGCCTAGCACAGATACGCAGTATTTT CASSPGTSGPSTDTQYF TRBD2 17 TRBJ2-3 TRBV7-6 .
TGTGCCAGTAGTCAAAGGGACGTCAACTATGGCTACACCTTC CASSQRDVNYGYTF . 14 TRBJ1-2 TRBV19 .
TGTGCCAGCAGTGAAGCGACAGCGGGGCGATCACCCCTCCACTTT CASSEATAGRSPLHF . 15 TRBJ1-6 TRBV6-2/TRBV6-3 .
TGTGCCAGCAGCTTAGGAAGGTCCTCTGGGGCCAACGTCCTGACTTTC CASSLGRSSGANVLTF . 16 TRBJ2-6 TRBV7-9 .
TGTGCCAGCAGTTACTCGACGGGACTAGCGGGAGGGCAAAGGGAGACCCAGTACTTC CASSYSTGLAGGQRETQYF TRBD2 19 TRBJ2-5 TRBV13 .
TGTGCCAGCAGTGGCGACCATAGCAATCAGCCCCAGCATTTT CASSGDHSNQPQHF . 14 TRBJ1-5 TRBV2 many
TGTGCCAGCAGCTACAGGGAGGCTGAAGCTTTCTTT CASSYREAEAFF . 12 TRBJ1-1 TRBV12-3/TRBV12-4 .
TGTGCCAGCAGCCGCACCCCACTAGCGGGAGGGTTGGAGACCCAGTACTTC CASSRTPLAGGLETQYF TRBD2 17 TRBJ2-5 TRBV9 .
TGCAGTGCTTTCCGGGACATGGAGACCCAGTACTTC CSAFRDMETQYF . 12 TRBJ2-5 TRBV20-1 few
TGTGCCAGCTGCGGGAACACCGGGGAGCTGTTTTTT CASCGNTGELFF . 12 TRBJ2-2 TRBV6-5 few
TGTGCCAGCAGCCAAGTTCTAGCGGGAGGGATTCTACAAGAGACCCAGTACTTC CASSQVLAGGILQETQYF TRBD2 18 TRBJ2-5 TRBV25-1 .
TGTGCCAGCAGCGCCCCCCGGGGGGCGAACACTGAAGCTTTCTTT CASSAPRGANTEAFF . 15 TRBJ1-1 TRBV9 few
TGTGCCAGTAGTATTGGTTGGGACTCCCGTCCAGGAGAAGCTTTCTTT CASSIGWDSRPGEAFF . 16 TRBJ1-1 TRBV19 .